This entry concerns a single T cell receptor beta chain. Its target antigen remains unknown. No quality values exist for individual bases; no much larger clone is one base distant. The germline V gene supplies CDR1 SGHTA and CDR2 FQGTGA. The CDR3 covers 20 residues, taking in both the cysteine and the phenylalanine. CDR3 DNA is the only sequence kept; it has 60 bases, read in frame from the first base. At the junction V is shortened by 1 base and J by 2 bases, with 21 bases in between. Peripheral blood CD8+ and CD4+ T cells from healthy donors, Susac syndrome patients and multiple sclerosis patients were profiled by high-throughput TCR beta sequencing. The multiple sclerosis controls were treatment-naive patients who had stable or active relapsing-remitting disease and met the revised McDonald criteria. CD8+ TEMRA cells were enriched by FACS, while bulk CD8+ and CD4+ T cells were purified by magnetic negative isolation. Blood was collected in EDTA tubes and processed within 24 hours, with PBMCs isolated through density gradient centrifugation. PBMCs intended for TCR sequencing were cryopreserved in liquid nitrogen and thawed later in a water bath at 37 degrees C. A purity of at least 90% was achieved for sorted or isolated CD4+, CD8+ and CD8+ TEMRA cells.

This entry comes from a study of CD8 T cells in Susac syndrome (dated by TCRdb to 2018 to 2020). Describing the broader study: Whether CD8+ T cell activation and differentiation in Susac syndrome was antigen driven was tested using repertoire sequencing. Clonality of the CD8+ T cell repertoire was compared between about a dozen healthy donors, approximately 14 Susac syndrome patients and roughly 16 multiple sclerosis patients.

Here is what the overall study found, with its caveats: The study acknowledged that relatively few individuals were included in the TCR sequencing and HLA analysis.

RNA was extracted using the RNeasy kit, and roughly 0.5 to 1 ug of the RNA was reverse transcribed with random hexamers. The immunoSEQ multiplex PCR assay, which covers 54 Vbeta and 13 Jbeta segments, was used to amplify TCR beta CDR3 regions. Bias from PCR amplification was corrected by using a synthetic template baseline for primer optimization and for computational correction. On the authors' methods: Reads were assigned to V, D and J genes according to IMGT and analyzed in immunoSEQ Analyzer, with only productive sequences retained. Clonality was calculated as one minus the Shannon entropy normalized by log2 of the number of productive unique sequences. Public and private clones were assessed among the 100 most prevalent clones of each patient and control. Clones were defined as Susac-specific when absent from the healthy and MS cohorts, from fewer than 1,300 published viral clones and from other ImmuneACCESS disease sequences. TCRdb reprocessed the public reads (quality trimming at Q25 with fastp, clone calling with MiXCR) and kept in-frame beta chains. Each CDR3 protein appears once, grouped with its most common genes and DNA. TCRdb, not the authors, supplied the V and J calls. The sample table holds 250,000 to 350,000 distinct CDR3 sequences, of which around 84% were seen once. The top ten clonotypes cover approximately 0.12% of the sample.

Rearrangement joined TRBV7-3 to TRBJ2-6; TRBD1 is possibly the D segment (5 matching bases). The source material was CD8+ T cells from PBMCs. The TCR was taken from a human donor with multiple sclerosis. The CDR3: CASSLIGARVPPAGANVLTF. The base sequence is TGTGCCAGCAGCTTAATAGGGGCTCGGGTGCCCCCCGCTGGGGCCAACGTCCTGACTTTC.